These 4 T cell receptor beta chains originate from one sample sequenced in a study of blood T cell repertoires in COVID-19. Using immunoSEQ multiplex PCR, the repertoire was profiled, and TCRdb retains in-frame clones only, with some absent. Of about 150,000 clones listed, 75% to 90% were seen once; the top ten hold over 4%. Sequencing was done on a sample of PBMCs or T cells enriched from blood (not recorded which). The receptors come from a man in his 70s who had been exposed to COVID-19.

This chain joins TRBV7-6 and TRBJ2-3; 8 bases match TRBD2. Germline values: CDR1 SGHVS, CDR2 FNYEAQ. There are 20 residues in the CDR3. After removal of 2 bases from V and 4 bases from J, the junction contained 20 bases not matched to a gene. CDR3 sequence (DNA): TGTGCCAGCAGCTTATTGGTCGTCTCTGTGCGGGAGGAGTGGTCAGATACGCAGTATTTT. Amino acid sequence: CASSLLVVSVREEWSDTQYF.

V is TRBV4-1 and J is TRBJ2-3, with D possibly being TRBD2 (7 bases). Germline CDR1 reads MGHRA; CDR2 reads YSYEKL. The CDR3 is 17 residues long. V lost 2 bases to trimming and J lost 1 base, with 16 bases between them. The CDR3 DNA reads TGCGCCAGCAGCCAACTGGGGGGCGGGAGAGGCACAGATACGCAGTATTTT. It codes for CASSQLGGGRGTDTQYF.

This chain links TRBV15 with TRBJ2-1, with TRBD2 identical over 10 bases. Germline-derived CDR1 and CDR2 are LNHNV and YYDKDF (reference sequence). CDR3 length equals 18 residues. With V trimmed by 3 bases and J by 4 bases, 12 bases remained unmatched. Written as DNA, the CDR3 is TGTGCCACCAGCAGCGCCTACATAACTAGCGGGGCTTACAATGAGCAGTTCTTC. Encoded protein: CATSSAYITSGAYNEQFF.

CDR3 protein: CASSLGRVSLETQYF. In nucleotides, the CDR3 is TGTGCCAGCAGCTTAGGGAGAGTTTCCCTGGAGACCCAGTACTTC. The chain employs TRBV7-6 and TRBJ2-5, with D uncertain. CDR3 size: 15 residues. With 1 base removed from V and 5 bases from J, the gap between germline ends came to 14 bases. The germline gives CDR1 SGHVS, CDR2 FNYEAQ. The variable domain in full, completed from reference TRBV7-6 and TRBJ2-5, reads GAGVSQSPRYKVTKRGQDVALRCDPISGHVSLYWYRQALGQGPEFLTYFNYEAQQDKSGLPNDRFSAERPEGSISTLTIQRTEQRDSAMYRCASSLGRVSLETQYFGPGTRLLVL.